The source of this TCR beta chain is a study of cytomegalovirus exposure and HLA in healthy donors. Healthy bone marrow donors formed the donor group. Regarding the study as a whole: Rarity characterized most TCR sequences, yet some public TCRs appeared in many donors. A few CMV-associated chains proved CMV antigen-specific in vitro.

13 Jbeta primers and 60 Vbeta primers were used for the PCR. Sequencing used immunoSEQ multiplex PCR; TCRdb keeps in-frame clones, though not all of them. The sample lists about 140,000 clones, 70% to 80% occurring once. About this clone itself: Its antigen is currently unknown.

Material: PBMCs. This receptor was obtained from a male donor in good health and CMV-seronegative.

In nucleotides, the CDR3 is TGTGCCAGCTCCACAGTCGGGGATGGCTACACCTTC. This sequence encodes CASSTVGDGYTF. This sequence joins TRBV28 and TRBJ1-2; D ambiguous. This CDR3 has 12 residues. Germline V CDR1 and CDR2: MDHEN, SYDVKM. V was trimmed by 8 bases and J by 6 bases, leaving 13 bases between them.